This T cell receptor beta chain was sequenced in a study of beta chain features in type 1 diabetes. Sorting produced populations that all topped 95% purity. To note about this clone: Its antigen remains unknown.

Expressed TCRB transcripts were sequenced, since all the RNA that had been isolated was reverse transcribed. The average output of naive, central memory and regulatory T cell samples was a few million reads. Repertoires were generated with immunoSEQ multiplex PCR, while TCRdb's copy carries only in-frame clones and drops some. The sample consists of 310,000 or so clones, over 14% of them appearing once. The V gene lost 11 bases and the J gene lost 0 bases, with 12 bases spanning the gap. Germline CDR1 and CDR2: SEHNR and FQNEAQ (reference sequence). CDR3 size: 13 residues. Findings and caveats of the study: For Type 1 diabetes patients, all four CD4+ subsets carried TCRB CDR3s that were moderately but significantly shorter.

The chain recombines TRBV7-9 with TRBJ2-3, with D possibly TRBD2 on 6 matching bases. Sequencing was performed on naive CD4+ T cells from blood. The receptor was derived from a man between 18 and 35 years old with type 1 diabetes. CDR3 DNA sequence: TGTGCCGGCGGGGCAGACAGCACAGATACGCAGTATTTT. Amino acid sequence: CAGGADSTDTQYF.